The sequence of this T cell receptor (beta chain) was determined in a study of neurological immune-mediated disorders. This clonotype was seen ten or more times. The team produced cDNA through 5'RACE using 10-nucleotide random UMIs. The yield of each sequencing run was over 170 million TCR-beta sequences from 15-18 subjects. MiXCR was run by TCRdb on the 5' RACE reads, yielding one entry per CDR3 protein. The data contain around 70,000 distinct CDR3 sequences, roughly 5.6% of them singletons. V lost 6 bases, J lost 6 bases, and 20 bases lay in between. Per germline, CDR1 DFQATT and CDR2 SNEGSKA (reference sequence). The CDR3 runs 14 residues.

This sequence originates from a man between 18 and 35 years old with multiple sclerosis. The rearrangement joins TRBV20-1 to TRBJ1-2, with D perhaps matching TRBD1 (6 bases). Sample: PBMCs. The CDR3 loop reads CSAFTGNWGDGYTF. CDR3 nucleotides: TGCAGTGCCTTTACAGGGAATTGGGGAGATGGCTACACCTTC.